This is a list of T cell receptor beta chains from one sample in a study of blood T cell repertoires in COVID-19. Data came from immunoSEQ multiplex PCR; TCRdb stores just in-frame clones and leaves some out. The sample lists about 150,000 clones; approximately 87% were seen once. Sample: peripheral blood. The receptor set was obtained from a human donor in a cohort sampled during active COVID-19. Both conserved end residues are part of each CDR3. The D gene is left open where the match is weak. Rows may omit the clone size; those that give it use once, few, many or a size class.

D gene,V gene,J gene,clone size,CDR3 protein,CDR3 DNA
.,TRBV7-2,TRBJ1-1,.,CASSLEGVGNTEAFF,TGTGCCAGCAGCTTAGAGGGGGTGGGGAACACTGAAGCTTTCTTT
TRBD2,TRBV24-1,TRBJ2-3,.,CATSALGLAGDTDTQYF,TGTGCCACCAGTGCCCTAGGGCTAGCGGGGGACACAGATACGCAGTATTTT
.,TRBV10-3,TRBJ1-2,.,CAISEGPGIYTF,TGTGCCATCAGTGAGGGGCCGGGGATCTACACCTTC
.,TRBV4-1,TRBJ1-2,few,CASSQDEGRIYGYTF,TGCGCCAGCAGCCAAGATGAAGGGAGGATCTATGGCTACACCTTC
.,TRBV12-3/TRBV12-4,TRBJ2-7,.,CASSYGTSYEQYF,TGTGCCAGCAGTTACGGGACATCATACGAGCAGTACTTC
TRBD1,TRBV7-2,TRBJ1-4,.,CASSLDRANEKLFF,TGTGCCAGCAGCCTGGACAGGGCTAATGAAAAACTGTTTTTT
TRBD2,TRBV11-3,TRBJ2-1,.,CASSSGGTSGDSYNEQFF,TGTGCCAGCAGCTCCGGGGGGACTAGCGGGGATTCCTACAATGAGCAGTTCTTC
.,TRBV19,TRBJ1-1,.,CASSRWTPSTEAFF,TGTGCCAGTAGTAGGTGGACACCCTCCACTGAAGCTTTCTTT
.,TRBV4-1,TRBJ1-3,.,CASSHPGTSRSGNTIYF,TGCGCCAGCAGCCACCCTGGGACTTCCCGCTCTGGAAACACCATATATTTT
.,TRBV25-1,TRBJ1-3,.,CASSEFGVSSGNTIYF,TGTGCCAGCAGTGAATTCGGGGTTAGCTCTGGAAACACCATATATTTT
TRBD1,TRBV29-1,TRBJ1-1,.,CSAYRGQYTEAFF,TGCAGCGCCTACAGGGGGCAGTACACTGAAGCTTTCTTT
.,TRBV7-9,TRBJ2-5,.,CASSLTNEETQYF,TGTGCCAGCAGCCTTACAAATGAAGAGACCCAGTACTTC
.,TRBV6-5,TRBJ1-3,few,CASIYSGNTIYF,TGTGCCAGCATCTACTCTGGAAACACCATATATTTT
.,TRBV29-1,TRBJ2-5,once,CSVVGSATEETQYF,TGCAGCGTTGTAGGTAGCGCGACCGAAGAGACCCAGTACTTC
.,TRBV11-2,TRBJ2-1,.,CASSLEFVSEQFF,TGTGCCAGCAGCTTAGAGTTCGTGAGTGAGCAGTTCTTC
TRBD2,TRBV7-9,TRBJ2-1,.,CASSLPLSGGAYNEQFF,TGTGCCAGCAGCTTACCCCTTAGCGGGGGGGCCTACAATGAGCAGTTCTTC
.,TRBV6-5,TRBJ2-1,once,CASRASLDYNEQFF,TGTGCCAGCAGGGCCTCACTAGATTACAATGAGCAGTTCTTC
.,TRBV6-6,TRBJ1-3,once,CASSWGDSGNTIYF,TGTGCCAGCAGTTGGGGGGACTCTGGAAACACCATATATTTT
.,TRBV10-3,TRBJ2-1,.,CAISEHNEQFF,TGTGCCATCTCCGAGCACAATGAGCAGTTCTTC
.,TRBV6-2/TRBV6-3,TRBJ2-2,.,CASSYRGVNGELFF,TGTGCCAGCAGTTACCGGGGTGTAAACGGGGAGCTGTTTTTT
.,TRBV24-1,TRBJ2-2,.,CATSDPRGGGNTGELFF,TGTGCCACCAGTGATCCCCGAGGGGGGGGGAACACCGGGGAGCTGTTTTTT
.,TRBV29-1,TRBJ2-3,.,CSVESGTDTQYF,TGCAGCGTTGAATCGGGCACAGATACGCAGTATTTT
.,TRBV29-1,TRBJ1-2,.,CSVGQAKYGYTF,TGCAGCGTTGGGCAGGCAAAATATGGCTACACCTTC
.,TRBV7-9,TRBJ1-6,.,CASSSHGGPESPLHF,TGTGCCAGCAGCTCCCACGGGGGACCGGAGTCACCCCTCCACTTT
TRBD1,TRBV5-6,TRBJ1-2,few,CASSSAGQGYYGYTF,TGTGCCAGCAGCTCAGCGGGACAGGGATACTATGGCTACACCTTC
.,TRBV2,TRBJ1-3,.,CASSFGRGSGNTIYF,TGTGCCAGCAGTTTCGGAAGGGGCTCTGGAAACACCATATATTTT
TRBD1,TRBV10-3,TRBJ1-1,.,CAISEGTGAEAFF,TGTGCCATCAGTGAGGGGACAGGGGCCGAAGCTTTCTTT
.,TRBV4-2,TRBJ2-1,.,CASSQDQGASGSNEQFF,TGTGCCAGCAGCCAAGACCAGGGGGCTAGCGGCTCTAATGAGCAGTTCTTC
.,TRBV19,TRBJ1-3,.,CASNRDSGNTIYF,TGTGCCAGTAACAGAGACTCTGGAAACACCATATATTTT
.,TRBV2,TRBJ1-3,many,CASSEYGVGNTIYF,TGTGCCAGCAGTGAATACGGTGTTGGAAACACCATATATTTT
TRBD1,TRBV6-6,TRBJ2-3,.,CASRPMGQGADTQYF,TGTGCCAGCAGACCTATGGGACAGGGGGCAGATACGCAGTATTTT
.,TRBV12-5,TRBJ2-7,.,CASGYPGAQDRYEQYF,TGTGCTAGTGGTTACCCTGGGGCCCAGGATCGCTACGAGCAGTACTTC
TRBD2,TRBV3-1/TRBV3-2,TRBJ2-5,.,CASSRLLAGGPKTQYF,TGTGCCAGCAGCCGACTACTAGCGGGGGGGCCAAAGACCCAGTACTTC
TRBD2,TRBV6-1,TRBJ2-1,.,CASSVSMAGVNNEQFF,TGTGCCAGCAGTGTTTCTATGGCGGGAGTCAACAATGAGCAGTTCTTC
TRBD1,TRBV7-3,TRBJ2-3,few,CASSQGANTQYF,TGTGCCAGCAGCCAGGGGGCGAATACGCAGTATTTT
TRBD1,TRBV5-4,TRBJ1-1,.,CASSFQGGTEAFF,TGTGCCAGCAGCTTCCAGGGGGGCACTGAAGCTTTCTTT
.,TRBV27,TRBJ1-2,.,CASSFSGQNYGYTF,TGTGCCAGCAGTTTTTCTGGACAGAACTATGGCTACACCTTC
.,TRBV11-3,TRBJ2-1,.,CATTGGPLYSEQFF,TGTGCCACCACCGGGGGACCCCTTTACTCGGAGCAGTTCTTC
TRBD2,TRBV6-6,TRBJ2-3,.,CAGRGENTDTQYF,TGTGCCGGACGGGGGGAAAACACAGATACGCAGTATTTT
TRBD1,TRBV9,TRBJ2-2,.,CASSVVEGALGGELFF,TGTGCCAGCAGCGTAGTCGAGGGGGCGTTGGGCGGGGAGCTGTTTTTT
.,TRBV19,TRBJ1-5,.,CASTGVLGNQPQHF,TGTGCCAGTACAGGGGTGCTGGGCAATCAGCCCCAGCATTTT
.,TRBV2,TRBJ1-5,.,CASTGGGVSNQPQHF,TGTGCCAGCACGGGGGGGGGCGTTAGCAATCAGCCCCAGCATTTT
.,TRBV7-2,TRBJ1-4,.,CASSLEGQGFEKLFF,TGTGCCAGCAGCTTAGAGGGCCAGGGTTTCGAAAAACTGTTTTTT
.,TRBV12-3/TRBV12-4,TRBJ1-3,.,CASSNSGNTIYF,TGTGCCAGCAGCAACTCCGGAAACACCATATATTTT
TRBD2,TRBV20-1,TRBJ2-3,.,CSASSGSGTDTQYF,TGCAGTGCTAGTAGCGGGAGCGGCACAGATACGCAGTATTTT
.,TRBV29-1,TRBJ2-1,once,CSVGGMDEQFF,TGCAGCGTTGGAGGGATGGATGAGCAGTTCTTC
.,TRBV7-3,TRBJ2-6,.,CASSFLAGANVLTF,TGTGCCAGCAGCTTCCTAGCGGGGGCCAACGTCCTGACTTTC
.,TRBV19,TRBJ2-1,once,CASRTPGSGSHEQFF,TGTGCCAGTAGGACCCCGGGGAGCGGCAGTCATGAGCAGTTCTTC
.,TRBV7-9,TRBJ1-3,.,CASSLTGISGNTIYF,TGTGCCAGCAGCCTCACAGGAATCTCTGGAAACACCATATATTTT
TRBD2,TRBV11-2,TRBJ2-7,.,CASSLGGGSSYEQYF,TGTGCCAGCAGTCTCGGGGGGGGCTCCTCCTACGAGCAGTACTTC
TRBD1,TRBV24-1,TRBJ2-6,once,CATSDDRAKFSGANVLTF,TGTGCCACCAGTGATGACAGGGCCAAATTCTCTGGGGCCAACGTCCTGACTTTC
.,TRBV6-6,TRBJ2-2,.,CASSVRAGELFF,TGTGCCAGCAGCGTCAGGGCCGGGGAGCTGTTTTTT
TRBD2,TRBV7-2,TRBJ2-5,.,CASSLGRAGAGETQYF,TGTGCCAGCAGCTTAGGGCGAGCGGGGGCTGGGGAGACCCAGTACTTC
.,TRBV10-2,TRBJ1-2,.,CASSDFRGTGYTF,TGCGCCAGCAGTGATTTCAGGGGCACTGGCTACACCTTC